The entry that follows covers one TCR beta chain sequence. The sample is drawn from a study of T cells in tumors and immune-related adverse events. Clones were read by immunoSEQ multiplex PCR, and TCRdb kept only the in-frame ones, dropping some. The top ten hold roughly 2.4% of the sample, which has around 8,300 clones, around 95% seen once. The length of the CDR3 is 16 residues. V was pared by 1 base and J by 8 bases, with 13 bases of the junction left unmatched. The germline gives CDR1 SEHNR, CDR2 FQNEAQ (reference sequence). This specimen was lymph node tissue, taken from a patient treated with anti-PD-1 therapy. This clonotype was sampled from a female donor with metastatic renal cell carcinoma. The rearrangement uses TRBV7-9 and TRBJ1-2; 7 positions agree with TRBD1. The CDR3 DNA follows: TGTGCCAGCAGCTTAGGACAGGGAGGAGAAACGAGCGGCTACACCTTC. This gives the protein CASSLGQGGETSGYTF.